This section outlines one T cell receptor beta chain sequence together with its context. Its antigen remains unidentified. The entry originates in a study of T cell responses to AZD1222 COVID-19 vaccine. Trimming left V 1 base short and J 0 bases short, with 10 bases between. Looked up from germline, CDR1 is SGHAT and CDR2 is FQNNGV. This CDR3 is 17 amino acids long. Study-level findings and limits: As reported, nearly half of all spike-specific TCRs target variant regions that are unmutated.

Sequencing used immunoSEQ multiplex PCR; TCRdb keeps in-frame clones, though not all of them. The data show about 100,000 clones, approximately 91% seen once. The gene calls are TRBV11-2 and TRBJ1-6; D uncertain. The receptor was isolated from an adult in good health. The sample was peripheral blood, taken on day 0 of AZD1222 vaccination. The CDR3: CASSLVTGSSYNSPLHF. The DNA of the CDR3 is TGTGCCAGCAGCTTAGTTACGGGGAGCTCCTATAATTCACCCCTCCACTTT.